Listed here are 9 T cell receptor beta chains from one sample, sequenced in a study of cytomegalovirus exposure and HLA in healthy donors (dated by TCRdb to 2015 to 2018). Receptor amplification or capture employed the immunoSEQ multiplex PCR assay. For the multiplex PCR, a mixture combining 60 forward primers for TCR Vbeta segments and 13 reverse primers for TCR Jbeta segments was used. Entries here come from immuneACCESS through TCRdb and include only in-frame sequences with V and J called. Some clones fail to appear in such tables; in the studies checked, an unresolved V gene covers under half of the shortfall, and the cause of the remainder is unknown. The sample includes fewer than 350,000 clones, with roughly 89% observed a single time. The ten largest make up about 2.3% of the sample. Input material: PBMCs. The receptors originated from a young woman in good health and CMV-seronegative.

This rearrangement joins TRBV5-1 to TRBJ1-4; the D gene is possibly TRBD1 (5 bases). The CDR3 contains 16 residues. From germline, CDR1 is SGHRS and CDR2 YFSETQ. Trimming left V 3 bases short and J 5 bases short, with 17 bases between. CDR3 region: CASSSGEGRPNEKLFF. The CDR3, as DNA: TGCGCCAGCAGCTCGGGGGAGGGAAGACCAAATGAAAAACTGTTTTTT. The full variable domain, its missing parts supplied by reference TRBV5-1 and TRBJ1-4, is KAGVTQTPRYLIKTRGQQVTLSCSPISGHRSVSWYQQTPGQGLQFLFEYFSETQRNKGNFPGRFSGRQFSNSRSEMNVSTLELGDSALYLCASSSGEGRPNEKLFFGSGTQLSVL.

V is TRBV5-1 and J is TRBJ1-1; no reliable D call. The V end was cut by 5 bases, the J end by 3 bases, with 17 bases between. This CDR3 is built from 15 residues. Looked up from germline, CDR1 is SGHRS and CDR2 is YFSETQ. CDR3 bases: TGCGCCAGCAGTACCGGGGTATACATTTACACTGAAGCTTTCTTT. Amino acid sequence: CASSTGVYIYTEAFF.

The chain carries TRBV19 and TRBJ1-1, with no clear D. Germline-derived CDR1 and CDR2 are LNHDA and SQIVND (reference sequence). V lost 3 bases, J lost 0 bases, and 14 bases lay in between. The CDR3 runs to 16 residues. The CDR3 reads CASSIQFYGVNTEAFF. CDR3 coding DNA: TGTGCCAGTAGTATCCAGTTTTACGGAGTGAACACTGAAGCTTTCTTT.

This clone was recorded only once. V is TRBV14 and J is TRBJ1-5, with 8 bases aligning to TRBD1. CDR1 is SGHDN, CDR2 FVKESK, per germline. With V trimmed by 11 bases and J by 5 bases, 11 bases remained unmatched. The CDR3 extends over 14 amino acids. The CDR3 nucleotides read TGTGCCGGCATGGGTGACAGGGGCCATCAGCCCCAGCATTTT. Its translation: CAGMGDRGHQPQHF. Supplemented by reference TRBV14 and TRBJ1-5, the full variable domain reads EAGVTQFPSHSVIEKGQTVTLRCDPISGHDNLYWYRRVMGKEIKFLLHFVKESKQDESGMPNNRFLAERTGGTYSTLKVQPAELEDSGVYFCAGMGDRGHQPQHFGDGTRLSIL.

The chain recombines TRBV9 with TRBJ2-3; TRBD1 matches 7 bases. Germline CDR1 and CDR2: SGDLS and YYNGEE. V lost 3 bases and J lost 2; bases outside the gene matches: 6. This CDR3 contains 15 residues. The CDR3 loop reads CASSAFGTATDTQYF. The CDR3 DNA is TGTGCCAGCAGCGCATTCGGGACAGCCACAGATACGCAGTATTTT.

The rearrangement joins TRBV10-3 to TRBJ2-3, with D possibly matching TRBD1 (7 bases). The CDR3 extends over 15 amino acids. The V end lost 6 bases, the J end lost 1 base, and 14 bases lay between the germline ends. Germline CDR1 ENHRY, CDR2 SYGVKD. CDR3 DNA sequence: TGTGCCATCAGGAACTTCAGGGGGGGCACAGATACGCAGTATTTT. It is translated as CAIRNFRGGTDTQYF.

Comment on this clone: The sample holds other DNA sequences that translate to the same CDR3. The chain recombines TRBV29-1 with TRBJ1-1; D is unclear. Germline CDR1 and CDR2: SQVTM and ANQGSEA. Deletions cut 4 bases from V and 1 base from J, with 7 bases between. This CDR3 has 12 residues. The CDR3 is CSVVGANTEAFF. In nucleotides, the CDR3 is TGCAGCGTTGTGGGAGCGAACACTGAAGCTTTCTTT. Looking up the rest from reference TRBV29-1 and TRBJ1-1 gives the full variable domain: SAVISQKPSRDICQRGTSLTIQCQVDSQVTMMFWYRQQPGQSLTLIATANQGSEATYESGFVIDKFPISRPNLTFSTLTVSNMSPEDSSIYLCSVVGANTEAFFGQGTRLTVV.

The rearrangement links TRBV5-1 to TRBJ2-3; 10 bases are shared with TRBD2. Germline loops: CDR1 SGHRS, CDR2 YFSETQ. The CDR3 covers 19 residues. The J segment lost 2 bases and the V segment lost 0 bases, leaving 12 bases of the junction unmatched. In DNA form, the CDR3 reads TGCGCCAGCAGCTTGGGTTTTGGGCTAGCGGGGGCCCACACAGATACGCAGTATTTT. This gives the protein CASSLGFGLAGAHTDTQYF.

The chain couples TRBV6-6 to TRBJ2-7, with 11 bases fitting TRBD2. The CDR3 has 15 residues. V gave up 5 bases and J gave up 0 bases; unmatched junction bases: 3. Germline CDR1 MNHNY, CDR2 SVGAGI (reference sequence). The CDR3 sequence is CASSKTSGASYEQYF. CDR3 in DNA: TGTGCCAGCAGTAAGACTAGCGGGGCCTCCTACGAGCAGTACTTC.